This TCR beta chain stems from a study of blood T cell repertoires in COVID-19. Germline assignment: CDR1 LNHDA and CDR2 SQIVND (reference sequence). This CDR3 contains 16 residues. J was trimmed by 10 bases and V by 5 bases; bases with no gene match: 14. The assay was immunoSEQ multiplex PCR, and TCRdb's table has in-frame clones only and misses some. The sample has over 250,000 clones; approximately 89% are singletons. The clonotype was recovered from a woman between 50 and 59 years old with acute or convalescent COVID-19. The sequencing input was peripheral blood. The chain employs TRBV19 and TRBJ1-4; 9 bases fit TRBD1. The CDR3 sequence: CASSPLSQGQGTKLFF. Here the CDR3 DNA reads TGTGCCAGTAGTCCGCTCAGCCAAGGACAGGGGACAAAACTGTTTTTT. Using reference TRBV19 and TRBJ1-4 for the parts outside the CDR3, the full variable domain is DGGITQSPKYLFRKEGQNVTLSCEQNLNHDAMYWYRQDPGQGLRLIYYSQIVNDFQKGDIAEGYSVSREKKESFPLTVTSAQKNPTAFYLCASSPLSQGQGTKLFFGSGTQLSVL.